The 29 T cell receptor beta chains below come from one sample, sequenced in a study of cytomegalovirus exposure and HLA in healthy donors. The PCR ran on 60 Vbeta and 13 Jbeta primers. TCRdb's copy holds only in-frame clones and misses some; the assay was immunoSEQ multiplex PCR. In the table there are roughly 130,000 clones, about three quarters of which are singletons. Sequenced input: PBMCs. These TCRs come from a woman between 55 and 75 years old in good health and CMV-seropositive.

This clone has a handful of counts. The chain joins TRBV5-1 to TRBJ2-5, with a tentative D call TRBD1 (6 bases). There are 16 residues in the CDR3. In germline, CDR1 is SGHRS, CDR2 YFSETQ. The V end lost 1 base, the J end lost 2 bases, and 15 bases lay between the germline ends. CDR3 bases: TGCGCCAGCAGCTTGACCTCAAACAGGGCACAAGAGACCCAGTACTTC. It is translated as CASSLTSNRAQETQYF.

The chain combines TRBV11-2 with TRBJ2-7, with D unclear. From germline, CDR1 is SGHAT and CDR2 FQNNGV. This CDR3 comprises 15 residues. The ends were cut back, 5 bases at V and 3 bases at J, with 17 bases in the middle. For the CDR3, the DNA is TGTGCCAGCAGCCAGAGCCATAACACAGTCTACGAGCAGTACTTC. Protein sequence: CASSQSHNTVYEQYF.

This chain joins TRBV7-7 and TRBJ2-5; 9 nucleotides align to TRBD1. The ends lost 5 bases at V and 4 bases at J; junction bases unmatched: 11. The V gene's germline CDR1 is SSHAT and CDR2 FNYEAQ (reference sequence). The CDR3 spans 16 residues. CDR3 sequence (DNA): TGTGCCAGCAGCGAGCAACAGGGGGCGAGGTTAGAGACCCAGTACTTC. This codes for CASSEQQGARLETQYF.

The chain's CDR3 is CASSFKIGEAFF. The CDR3 nucleotides read TGTGCCAGCAGCTTTAAGATCGGGGAAGCTTTCTTT. J is TRBJ1-1 and V is TRBV7-8; D remains unclear. The CDR3 runs 12 residues. The V and J ends lost 3 bases and 8 bases respectively, with 10 bases between them. Germline lookup yields CDR1 SGHVS and CDR2 FQNEAQ.

The chain uses TRBV25-1 and TRBJ2-5, with 7 bases aligning to TRBD1. There are 16 residues in the CDR3. In germline, CDR1 is MGHDK, CDR2 SYGVNS. The V gene end was trimmed by 5 bases and the J gene end by 1 base; junction bases not matched to a gene: 10. The DNA for the CDR3 is TGTGCCAGCAGTCAAACAGGGGTCGGGTTCCAAGAGACCCAGTACTTC. The encoded protein is CASSQTGVGFQETQYF.

This clone was counted only a few times. The chain has TRBV4-1 and TRBJ2-2; maybe TRBD2 (5 bases). CDR1 is MGHRA, CDR2 YSYEKL, per germline. V lost 3 bases and J 3 bases, leaving 8 bases between the germline ends. CDR3 length: 14 residues. In DNA form, the CDR3 reads TGCGCCAGCAGCCACACTAGGGACACCGGGGAGCTGTTTTTT. Protein product: CASSHTRDTGELFF.

The genes are TRBV11-3 and TRBJ1-6, with D unclear. The CDR3 has 13 amino acids. V lost 0 bases and J lost 10, with 7 bases in between. CDR1 is SGHNT, CDR2 YENEEA, per germline. Here the CDR3 DNA reads TGTGCCAGCAGCTTAGATCTTAGATCACCCCTCCACTTT. Translated, it gives CASSLDLRSPLHF. The full variable domain, completed using reference TRBV11-3 and TRBJ1-6, is EAGVVQSPRYKIIEKKQPVAFWCNPISGHNTLYWYLQNLGQGPELLIRYENEEAVDDSQLPKDRFSAERLKGVDSTLKIQPAELGDSAVYLCASSLDLRSPLHFGNGTRLTVT.

In its sample, this clone was seen a few times. V and J are TRBV6-5 and TRBJ1-6; D ambiguous. This CDR3 spans 14 amino acids. V lost 6 bases to trimming and J lost 8 bases, with 14 bases between them. CDR1 MNHEY and CDR2 SVGAGI come from the germline V gene. CDR3 DNA: TGTGCCAGCAGCCCAATGGGCTTAGATTCACCCCTCCACTTT. Its protein product is CASSPMGLDSPLHF.

The DNA of the CDR3 is TGCGCCAGCAGCTTGGGGGGACTAGCGGGGGGGCCGGTCAAAAACATTCAGTACTTC. It encodes CASSLGGLAGGPVKNIQYF. The chain uses TRBV5-1 and TRBJ2-4, with TRBD2 matching 16 bases. The CDR3 totals 19 residues. The germline V gene has CDR1 SGHRS and CDR2 YFSETQ. V trimming: 0 bases; J trimming: 3 bases; junction bases outside the gene matches: 6.

V and J are TRBV7-3 and TRBJ2-7; D uncertain. Between the trimmed V and J ends, which lost 5 bases and 3 bases, there was a span of 11 bases. This CDR3 has 13 amino acids. Germline V CDR1 and CDR2: SGHTA, FQGTGA. The CDR3 DNA reads as TGTGCCAGCAGCCTTTGGGCCGACTACGAGCAGTACTTC. It specifies CASSLWADYEQYF.

This clone was picked up a small number of times. V usage is TRBV19 and J usage is TRBJ1-1, with D unclear. The CDR3 spans 13 residues. CDR1 LNHDA and CDR2 SQIVND come from the germline V gene (reference sequence). Trimming removed 3 bases from V and 4 bases from J, with 9 bases in between. CDR3 sequence reads: CASSIVRGTEAFF. The CDR3 bases are TGTGCCAGTAGTATCGTCCGAGGCACTGAAGCTTTCTTT.

J is TRBJ1-4 and V is TRBV5-1; 7 bases map to TRBD1. The CDR3 is 14 residues long. Germline CDR1 is SGHRS and CDR2 is YFSETQ. V gave up 0 bases and J gave up 8 bases; unmatched junction bases: 4. CDR3 region: CASSLDRGREKLFF. Here the CDR3 DNA reads TGCGCCAGCAGCTTGGACAGGGGCAGGGAAAAACTGTTTTTT.

This chain connects TRBV10-3 to TRBJ2-7; 8 nucleotides line up with TRBD1. CDR3 length: 15 amino acids. With 6 bases clipped from V and 4 bases from J, the junction kept 11 bases outside the gene matches. The germline CDR1 and CDR2 sequences are ENHRY and SYGVKD. The CDR3 loop is CAIRDRDRNSYEQYF. Here the CDR3 DNA reads TGTGCCATCAGAGACCGGGACAGGAATTCGTACGAGCAGTACTTC.

The chain has TRBV19 and TRBJ1-2; 8 bases agree with TRBD1. The trim removed 7 bases at V and 5 bases at J, leaving 9 bases unmatched. The CDR3 extends over 14 amino acids. Germline CDR1 reads LNHDA; CDR2 reads SQIVND (reference sequence). The CDR3: CASKTGASGYGYTF. In DNA form, the CDR3 reads TGTGCCAGTAAGACAGGGGCGAGCGGGTATGGCTACACCTTC.

This clone was observed a single time. The chain is built from TRBV27 and TRBJ1-5; weak D call: TRBD1 (6 bases). V lost 4 bases and J lost 4, with 11 bases in between. This CDR3 contains 14 residues. Germline V gives CDR1 MNHEY, CDR2 SMNVEV (reference sequence). CDR3 nucleotide sequence: TGTGCCAGCAGTTCGGGGGGCCCTAATCAGCCCCAGCATTTT. Translated, it gives CASSSGGPNQPQHF.

The J gene is TRBJ1-5, the V gene TRBV7-3; D is undetermined. CDR1 and CDR2 (germline): SGHTA, FQGTGA. V was pared by 2 bases and J by 1 base, with 9 bases between. This CDR3 is built from 15 residues. The CDR3 DNA follows: TGTGCCAGCAGCTTAGACCCGGGGAGCAATCAGCCCCAGCATTTT. As protein: CASSLDPGSNQPQHF. Supplemented by reference TRBV7-3 and TRBJ1-5, the full variable domain reads GAGVSQTPSNKVTEKGKYVELRCDPISGHTALYWYRQSLGQGPEFLIYFQGTGAADDSGLPNDRFFAVRPEGSVSTLKIQRTERGDSAVYLCASSLDPGSNQPQHFGDGTRLSIL.

The chain has TRBV11-1 and TRBJ2-7; the D gene is possibly TRBD1 (5 bases). The V gene lost 3 bases and the J gene lost 6 bases, with 9 bases spanning the gap. The CDR3 sequence is 12 residues long. The germline V gene encodes CDR1 SGHAT and CDR2 FQDESV (reference sequence). The CDR3 DNA sequence: TGTGCCAGCAGCTTCGGACACGTCGAGCAGTACTTC. Its translation: CASSFGHVEQYF.

A single count supports this clone. The chain links TRBV4-1 to TRBJ1-5; 8 bases fit TRBD1. V shed 5 bases, J shed 2 bases, and the junction held 14 bases outside the gene matches. The CDR3 sequence is 18 residues long. CDR1 MGHRA and CDR2 YSYEKL come from the germline V gene. CDR3 sequence: CASSSGTGAPRGNQPQHF. In DNA, the CDR3 is TGCGCCAGCAGCTCAGGGACAGGAGCTCCGAGGGGCAATCAGCCCCAGCATTTT.

The chain carries TRBV4-1 and TRBJ1-1; possibly TRBD1 for D (6 bases). Per the germline V gene, CDR1 is MGHRA and CDR2 is YSYEKL. The CDR3 totals 16 residues. Trimming removed 4 bases from V and 4 bases from J, with 19 bases in between. CDR3 sequence: CASSLPEWGRSTEAFF. The DNA for the CDR3 is TGCGCCAGCAGCCTGCCTGAATGGGGGCGGAGCACTGAAGCTTTCTTT.

The V call is TRBV7-9, the J call TRBJ1-4; D gene ambiguous. The CDR3 has 14 residues. Germline V gene sequence: CDR1 SEHNR, CDR2 FQNEAQ (reference sequence). The V end was cut by 3 bases, the J end by 0 bases, with 5 bases between. The CDR3 sequence: CASSLSATNEKLFF. CDR3 in DNA: TGTGCCAGCAGCTTGAGTGCAACTAATGAAAAACTGTTTTTT.

The CDR3, as DNA: TGTGCCAGCAGCTTAGGCCAGGGGGCCGGGGGTGAAGCTTTCTTT. This translates into CASSLGQGAGGEAFF. The V and J genes are TRBV13 and TRBJ1-1; 8 nucleotides align to TRBD1. Trimming took 0 bases from V and 7 from J; bases not matched to a gene: 7. In germline, CDR1 is PRHDT, CDR2 FYEKMQ (reference sequence). CDR3 size: 15 residues.

This chain joins TRBV2 and TRBJ1-5; 7 bases agree with TRBD1. Germline assignment: CDR1 SNHLY and CDR2 FYNNEI. The CDR3 runs to 13 residues. The ends lost 7 bases at V and 3 bases at J; junction bases unmatched: 3. The CDR3 nucleotides are TGTGCCAGCAAGACAGGGAACAATCAGCCCCAGCATTTT. Protein sequence: CASKTGNNQPQHF.

This clone has more than one count but fewer than ten. The chain has TRBV6-6 and TRBJ1-2; D is ambiguous. Germline CDR1 and CDR2: MNHNY and SVGAGI (reference sequence). V lost 4 bases to trimming and J lost 0 bases, with 12 bases between them. The CDR3 has 15 residues. CDR3 DNA: TGTGCCAGCAGTTCACCTCAGGCCCCTAACTATGGCTACACCTTC. It encodes CASSSPQAPNYGYTF.

CDR3 nucleotides: TGTGCCAGCAGTATCGCAGGGGGTAATCAGCCCCAGCATTTT. This codes for CASSIAGGNQPQHF. This chain connects TRBV7-9 to TRBJ1-5; 7 bases are shared with TRBD1. The germline gives CDR1 SEHNR, CDR2 FQNEAQ (reference sequence). With 6 bases clipped from V and 4 bases from J, the junction kept 6 bases outside the gene matches. The CDR3 runs 14 residues.

A single count supports this clone. The chain joins TRBV9 to TRBJ1-1; tentative D call: TRBD1 (6 bases). The CDR3 runs to 16 residues. Trimming pared 3 bases from V and 1 base from J, leaving 16 bases between. Germline V CDR1 and CDR2: SGDLS, YYNGEE. The CDR3 is CASSADPRTANTEAFF. Written as DNA, the CDR3 is TGTGCCAGCAGCGCTGACCCCCGGACAGCGAACACTGAAGCTTTCTTT. The entire variable domain, with the rest obtained from reference TRBV9 and TRBJ1-1, is as follows: DSGVTQTPKHLITATGQRVTLRCSPRSGDLSVYWYQQSLDQGLQFLIQYYNGEERAKGNILERFSAQQFPDLHSELNLSSLELGDSALYFCASSADPRTANTEAFFGQGTRLTVV.

The chain couples TRBV28 to TRBJ2-7; tentatively, D is TRBD2 (5 bases). The CDR3 spans 14 residues. CDR1 is MDHEN, CDR2 SYDVKM, per germline. V lost 1 base and J lost 3, with 10 bases in between. CDR3 loop: CASSLSGSLYEQYF. CDR3 DNA: TGTGCCAGCAGTTTATCGGGATCCCTCTACGAGCAGTACTTC.

J is TRBJ1-4 and V is TRBV18; D remains unclear. Trimming left V 3 bases short and J 8 bases short, with 16 bases between. CDR1 is KGHSH and CDR2 is LQKENI in the germline V gene. The length of the CDR3 is 15 residues. For the CDR3, the DNA is TGTGCCAGCTCACCCCGGGAGAACGGGTACGAAAAACTGTTTTTT. Amino acid sequence: CASSPRENGYEKLFF.

The chain employs TRBV5-6 and TRBJ2-7; D is unresolved. Trimming took 0 bases from V and 3 from J, leaving 10 bases between them. The CDR3 has 14 amino acids. Per the germline V gene, CDR1 is SGHDT and CDR2 is YYEEEE. This CDR3 reads CASSLGLVDYEQYF. The DNA of the CDR3 is TGTGCCAGCAGCTTGGGGCTAGTCGACTACGAGCAGTACTTC.

This chain joins TRBV5-1 and TRBJ1-2; tentative D call: TRBD1 (6 bases). Trimming cost V 2 bases and J 9 bases, with 14 bases left between them. The CDR3 has 13 amino acids. Per germline, CDR1 SGHRS and CDR2 YFSETQ. This CDR3 reads CASSLSVQGRYTF. The DNA of the CDR3 is TGCGCCAGCAGCTTATCAGTACAGGGCCGCTACACCTTC.